The T cell receptor beta chain under discussion was sequenced for a study of OX40 agonist ivuxolimab in advanced cancers. Overall study: A mean age of 60 years, range roughly 20 to 79, was recorded, and roughly 80% were male. General study findings and limits: CD8+ T cells showed, on average, more clonal expansion than CD4+ cells. Both CD4+ and CD8+ T cell populations in blood had undergone clonal expansion by week 6 at 0.1 to 3.0 mg/kg.

Using immunoSEQ multiplex PCR, the repertoire was profiled, and TCRdb retains in-frame clones only, with some absent. The table lists approximately 87,000 clones, roughly 89% of them singletons, with approximately 0.78% in the top ten. Germline CDR1 is GTSNPN and CDR2 is SVGIG (reference sequence). CDR3 length: 15 amino acids. Trimming removed 2 bases from V and 3 bases from J; junction bases left unmatched: 4. Turning to this clone: Its antigen is undetermined.

This TCR was sampled from an adult with an advanced solid tumor such as melanoma, head and neck, liver or kidney cancer. The J gene is TRBJ2-1, the V gene TRBV30; TRBD2 matches at 10 bases. The sequencing used CD4+ or CD8+ T cells sorted from blood, collected in a trial of the OX40 agonist ivuxolimab. CDR3 nucleotides: TGTGCCTGGAGTCCTCGGACTAGCGGCTACAATGAGCAGTTCTTC. Translated, it gives CAWSPRTSGYNEQFF.